Below, 7 T cell receptor beta chains from the same sample are listed, as sequenced in a study of tumor-infiltrating lymphocytes in localized non-small cell lung cancer. Sequencing used immunoSEQ multiplex PCR; TCRdb keeps in-frame clones, though not all of them. This sample carries about 24,000 clones, 50% to 80% of them seen once, and the ten largest clones take around 5%. Sequenced input: lung tumor tissue. All receptors come from a human donor with non-small cell lung cancer.

The V and J genes are TRBV7-9 and TRBJ2-2; 7 bases are a match to TRBD1. Germline V CDR1 and CDR2: SEHNR, FQNEAQ (reference sequence). The ends lost 2 bases at V and 3 bases at J; junction bases unmatched: 12. This CDR3 contains 18 residues. CDR3 in DNA: TGTGCCAGCAGCTTACCCAAAGGACAGGATTTTTACACCGGGGAGCTGTTTTTT. It yields the protein CASSLPKGQDFYTGELFF. Together with reference TRBV7-9 and TRBJ2-2, the CDR3 gives the full variable domain: DTGVSQNPRHKITKRGQNVTFRCDPISEHNRLYWYRQTLGQGPEFLTYFQNEAQLEKSRLLSDRFSAERPKGSFSTLEIQRTEQGDSAMYLCASSLPKGQDFYTGELFFGEGSRLTVL.

The chain joins TRBV5-4 to TRBJ2-2; the D is unclear. The CDR3 runs 15 residues. The ends were cut back, 3 bases at V and 0 bases at J, with 9 bases in the middle. Per germline, CDR1 SGHNT and CDR2 YYREEE (reference sequence). CDR3 residues: CASSSEVANTGELFF. CDR3 coding DNA: TGTGCCAGCAGCTCTGAGGTCGCGAACACCGGGGAGCTGTTTTTT.

This clone was seen a handful of times. Within the sample, other DNA sequences also encode this same CDR3. The chain has TRBV4-1 and TRBJ1-5, with D possibly being TRBD1 (5 bases). Trimming took 3 bases from V and 3 from J, leaving 6 bases between them. Looked up from germline, CDR1 is MGHRA and CDR2 is YSYEKL. The CDR3 has 13 residues. CDR3 in amino acids: CASSQGDNQPQHF. In nucleotides, the CDR3 is TGCGCCAGCAGCCAGGGGGACAATCAGCCCCAGCATTTT.

V is TRBV5-1 and J is TRBJ2-3; TRBD1 might be the D (5 bases). The CDR3 is 16 amino acids. V dropped 3 bases and J dropped 0 bases, with 14 bases sitting between them. Germline CDR1 and CDR2: SGHRS and YFSETQ. The CDR3 here is CASSYTTGASTDTQYF. In nucleotides, the CDR3 is TGCGCCAGCAGCTATACTACTGGGGCTAGCACAGATACGCAGTATTTT.

This clone was counted between two and nine times. CDR3 sequence (DNA): TGTGCCAGCAGTGGAGGGCTCGAGCGCGGGCAGTACTTC. Translated, it gives CASSGGLERGQYF. V and J are TRBV6-1 and TRBJ2-7, with a possible D match to TRBD2 (5 bases). The CDR3 length is 13 residues. The V gene's germline CDR1 is MNHNS and CDR2 SASEGT. V was shortened by 4 bases and J by 9 bases, with 16 bases between the two germline ends.

The table lists this clone with a few counts. The chain is built from TRBV15 and TRBJ2-1; D is undetermined. V was trimmed by 0 bases and J by 12 bases, leaving 15 bases between them. Germline loops: CDR1 LNHNV, CDR2 YYDKDF (reference sequence). The CDR3 covers 14 residues. CDR3 nucleotide sequence: TGTGCCACCAGCAGAGATAAGGGTCGGGCAACGCAGTTCTTC. Amino acids: CATSRDKGRATQFF. Using reference TRBV15 and TRBJ2-1 for the parts outside the CDR3, the full variable domain is DAMVIQNPRYQVTQFGKPVTLSCSQTLNHNVMYWYQQKSSQAPKLLFHYYDKDFNNEADTPDNFQSRRPNTSFCFLDIRSPGLGDTAMYLCATSRDKGRATQFFGPGTRLTVL.

V usage is TRBV7-9 and J usage is TRBJ2-3, with 9 bases fitting TRBD1. There are 16 residues in the CDR3. The junction had 6 bases not matched to a gene; V was cut back by 5 bases and J by 0 bases. CDR1 and CDR2 (germline): SEHNR, FQNEAQ (reference sequence). The CDR3 loop is CASSRRQGGSTDTQYF. The CDR3 nucleotides are TGTGCCAGCAGCCGGAGACAGGGGGGGAGCACAGATACGCAGTATTTT.